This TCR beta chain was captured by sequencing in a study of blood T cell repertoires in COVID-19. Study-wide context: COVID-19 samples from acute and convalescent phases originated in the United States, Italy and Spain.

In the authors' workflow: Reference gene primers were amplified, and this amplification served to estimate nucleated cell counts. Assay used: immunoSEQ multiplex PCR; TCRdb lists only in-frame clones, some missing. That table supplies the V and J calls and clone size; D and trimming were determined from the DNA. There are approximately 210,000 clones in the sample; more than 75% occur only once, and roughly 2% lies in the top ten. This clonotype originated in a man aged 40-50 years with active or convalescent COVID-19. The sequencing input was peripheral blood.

The CDR3 nucleotides are TGTGCCAGCAGTCCGAGACAGGGGGGTGAGCAGTTCTTC. This sequence encodes CASSPRQGGEQFF. This chain uses TRBV27 with TRBJ2-1, with TRBD1 matching 9 bases. Germline assignment: CDR1 MNHEY and CDR2 SMNVEV (reference sequence). The CDR3 length is 13 residues. Unmatched junction bases numbered 5, after V lost 5 bases and J lost 9 bases.